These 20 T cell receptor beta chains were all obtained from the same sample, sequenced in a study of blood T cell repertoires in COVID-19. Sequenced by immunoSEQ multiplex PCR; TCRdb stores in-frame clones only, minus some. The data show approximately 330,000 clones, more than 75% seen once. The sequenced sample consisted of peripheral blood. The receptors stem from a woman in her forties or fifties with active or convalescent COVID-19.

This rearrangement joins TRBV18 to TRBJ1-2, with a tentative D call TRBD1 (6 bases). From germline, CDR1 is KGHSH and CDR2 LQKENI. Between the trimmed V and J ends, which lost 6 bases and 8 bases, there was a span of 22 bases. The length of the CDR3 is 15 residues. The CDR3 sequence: CASSLAGGRDGGYTF. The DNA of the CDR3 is TGTGCCAGCTCCCTGGCGGGGGGGCGCGACGGAGGCTACACCTTC.

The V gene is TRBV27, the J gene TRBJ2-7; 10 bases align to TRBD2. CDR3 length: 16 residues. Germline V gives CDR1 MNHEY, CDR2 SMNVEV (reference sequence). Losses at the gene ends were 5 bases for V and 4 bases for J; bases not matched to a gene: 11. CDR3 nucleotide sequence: TGTGCCAGCAGTAGGGGGTCTAGCGGGAGAGGGTACGAGCAGTACTTC. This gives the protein CASSRGSSGRGYEQYF.

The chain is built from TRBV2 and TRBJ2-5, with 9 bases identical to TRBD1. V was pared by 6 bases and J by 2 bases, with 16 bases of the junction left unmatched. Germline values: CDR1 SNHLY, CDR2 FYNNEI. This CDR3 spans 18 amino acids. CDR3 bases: TGTGCCAGCAGGGGGGACAGGGAAGATTTTGTTCGGCAAGAGACCCAGTACTTC. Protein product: CASRGDREDFVRQETQYF.

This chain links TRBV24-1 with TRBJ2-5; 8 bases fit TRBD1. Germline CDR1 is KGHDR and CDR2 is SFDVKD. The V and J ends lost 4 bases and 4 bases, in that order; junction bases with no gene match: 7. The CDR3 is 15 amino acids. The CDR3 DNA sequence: TGTGCCACCAGTGACAAACAGGGGGGAATAGAGACCCAGTACTTC. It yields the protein CATSDKQGGIETQYF.

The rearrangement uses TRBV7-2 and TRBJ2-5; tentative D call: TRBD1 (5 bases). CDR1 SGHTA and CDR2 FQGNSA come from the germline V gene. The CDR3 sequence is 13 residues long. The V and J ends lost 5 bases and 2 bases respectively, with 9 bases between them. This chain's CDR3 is CASSPQVQETQYF. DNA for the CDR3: TGTGCCAGCAGCCCACAGGTTCAAGAGACCCAGTACTTC.

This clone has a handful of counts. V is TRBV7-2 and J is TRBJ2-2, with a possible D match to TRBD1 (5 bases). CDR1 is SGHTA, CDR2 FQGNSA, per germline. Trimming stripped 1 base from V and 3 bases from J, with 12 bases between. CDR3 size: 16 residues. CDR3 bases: TGTGCCAGCAGCTTAGGGGGCTCCCTTTACACCGGGGAGCTGTTTTTT. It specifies CASSLGGSLYTGELFF.

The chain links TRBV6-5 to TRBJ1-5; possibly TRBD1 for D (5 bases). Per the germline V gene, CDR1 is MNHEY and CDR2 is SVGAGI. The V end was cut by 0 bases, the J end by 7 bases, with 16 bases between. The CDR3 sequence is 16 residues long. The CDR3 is CASSYSGQAGQQPQHF. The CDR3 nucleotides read TGTGCCAGCAGTTACTCCGGGCAGGCCGGACAACAGCCCCAGCATTTT.

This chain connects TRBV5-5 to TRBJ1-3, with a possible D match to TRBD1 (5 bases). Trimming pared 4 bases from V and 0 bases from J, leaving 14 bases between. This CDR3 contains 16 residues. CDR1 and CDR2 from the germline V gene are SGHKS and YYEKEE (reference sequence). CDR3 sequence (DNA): TGTGCCAGCAGCGTTACAGGATTCAGCTCTGGAAACACCATATATTTT. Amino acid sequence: CASSVTGFSSGNTIYF.

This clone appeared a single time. CDR3 protein: CASSQENWHSYEQYF. The CDR3 DNA sequence: TGCGCCAGCAGCCAAGAAAATTGGCACTCCTACGAGCAGTACTTC. The rearrangement links TRBV4-3 to TRBJ2-7, with D unclear. Germline CDR1 LGHNA, CDR2 YSLEER. The CDR3 is 15 residues long. Between the trimmed V and J ends, which lost 0 bases and 0 bases, there was a span of 9 bases.

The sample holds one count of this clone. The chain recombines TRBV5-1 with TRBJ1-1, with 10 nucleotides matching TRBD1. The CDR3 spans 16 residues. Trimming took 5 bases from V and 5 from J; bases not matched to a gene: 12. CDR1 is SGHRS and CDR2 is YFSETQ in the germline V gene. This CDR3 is CASRAHLTGGRTEAFF. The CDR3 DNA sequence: TGCGCCAGCAGAGCACACCTGACAGGGGGCAGGACTGAAGCTTTCTTT.

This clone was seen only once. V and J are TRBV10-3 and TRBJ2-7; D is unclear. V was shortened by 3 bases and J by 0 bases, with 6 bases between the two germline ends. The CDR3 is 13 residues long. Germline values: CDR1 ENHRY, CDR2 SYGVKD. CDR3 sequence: CAISDISSYEQYF. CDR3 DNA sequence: TGTGCCATCAGTGATATCAGCTCCTACGAGCAGTACTTC.

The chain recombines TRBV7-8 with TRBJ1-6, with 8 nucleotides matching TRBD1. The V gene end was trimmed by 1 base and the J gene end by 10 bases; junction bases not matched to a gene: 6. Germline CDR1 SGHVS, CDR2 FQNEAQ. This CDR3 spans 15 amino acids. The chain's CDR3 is CASSLGSGQVSPLHF. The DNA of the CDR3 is TGTGCCAGCAGCTTAGGTTCGGGACAGGTATCACCCCTCCACTTT.

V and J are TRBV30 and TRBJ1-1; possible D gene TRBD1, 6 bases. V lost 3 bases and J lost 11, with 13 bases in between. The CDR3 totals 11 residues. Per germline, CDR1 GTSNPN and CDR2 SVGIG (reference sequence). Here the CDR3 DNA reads TGTGCCTGGAGAACAACAGGGAGTGCTTTCTTT. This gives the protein CAWRTTGSAFF.

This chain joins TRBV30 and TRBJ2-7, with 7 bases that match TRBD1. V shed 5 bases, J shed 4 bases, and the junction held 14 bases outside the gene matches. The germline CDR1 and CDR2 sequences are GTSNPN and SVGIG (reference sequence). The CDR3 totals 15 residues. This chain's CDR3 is CAWGRRGQTLYEQYF. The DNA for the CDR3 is TGTGCCTGGGGCCGTAGGGGACAGACCCTTTACGAGCAGTACTTC.

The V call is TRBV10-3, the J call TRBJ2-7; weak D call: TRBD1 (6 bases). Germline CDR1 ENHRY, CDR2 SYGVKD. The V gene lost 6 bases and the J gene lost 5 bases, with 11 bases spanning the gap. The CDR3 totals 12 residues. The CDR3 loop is CAIRDKGDEQYF. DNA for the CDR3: TGTGCCATCAGGGACAAGGGGGACGAGCAGTACTTC.

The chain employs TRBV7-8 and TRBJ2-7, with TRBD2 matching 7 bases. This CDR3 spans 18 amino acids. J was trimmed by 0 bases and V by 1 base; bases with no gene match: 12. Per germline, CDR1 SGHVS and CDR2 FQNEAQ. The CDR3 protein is CASSLEGGRSGFSYEQYF. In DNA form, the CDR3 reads TGTGCCAGCAGCTTAGAGGGAGGGAGGTCAGGATTCTCCTACGAGCAGTACTTC.

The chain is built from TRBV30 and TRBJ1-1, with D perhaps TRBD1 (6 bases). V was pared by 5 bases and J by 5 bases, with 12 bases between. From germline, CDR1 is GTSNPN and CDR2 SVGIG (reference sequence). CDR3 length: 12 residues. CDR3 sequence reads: CAWSRTETEAFF. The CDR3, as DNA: TGTGCCTGGTCTCGGACAGAGACTGAAGCTTTCTTT.

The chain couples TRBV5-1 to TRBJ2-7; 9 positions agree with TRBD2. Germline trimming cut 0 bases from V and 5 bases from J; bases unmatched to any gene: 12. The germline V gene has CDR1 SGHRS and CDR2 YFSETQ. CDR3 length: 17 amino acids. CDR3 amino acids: CASSLGLAGSQGHEQYF. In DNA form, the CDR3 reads TGCGCCAGCAGCTTGGGTCTAGCGGGGTCTCAAGGGCACGAGCAGTACTTC.

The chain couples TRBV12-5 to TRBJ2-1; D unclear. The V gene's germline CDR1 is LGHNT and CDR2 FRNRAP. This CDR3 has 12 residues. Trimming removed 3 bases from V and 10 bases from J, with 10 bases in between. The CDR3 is CASGLPLAEQFF. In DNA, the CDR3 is TGTGCTAGTGGTTTACCCTTAGCCGAGCAGTTCTTC.

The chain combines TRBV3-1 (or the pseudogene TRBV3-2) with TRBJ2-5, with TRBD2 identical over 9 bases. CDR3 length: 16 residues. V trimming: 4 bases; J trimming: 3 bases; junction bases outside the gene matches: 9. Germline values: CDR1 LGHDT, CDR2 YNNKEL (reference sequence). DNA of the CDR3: TGTGCCAGCAGCCCCCCCCTAGCGGGGAAAGAAGAGACCCAGTACTTC. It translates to CASSPPLAGKEETQYF.